This T cell receptor (beta chain) was identified during a study of neurological immune-mediated disorders. Study-wide results and caveats: The multiple sclerosis repertoire cluster was associated with no clinical or MRI feature. One cluster of related CDR3 sequences contained, by phylogenetic grouping, the repertoires of 18 of 34 multiple sclerosis patients and formed a possible signature.

The cDNA was synthesized by 5'RACE incorporating 10-nucleotide random UMIs. Using its own MiXCR run on the 5' RACE reads, TCRdb lists one record per CDR3 protein. The data show tens of thousands of distinct CDR3 sequences, 4.5% to 5.5% seen once. It was from 2 million PBMCs stored at -80 C that the unsorted libraries were obtained. This clonotype was seen repeatedly, ten times or more. Its antigen is currently unknown. Sequencing used PBMCs. The receptor was isolated from a man aged 30 to 45 with multiple sclerosis.

CDR3: CASSPLQDLNTEAFF. CDR3 in DNA: TGTGCCAGCAGCCCCCTACAGGACTTGAACACTGAAGCTTTCTTT. The chain employs TRBV3-1 and TRBJ1-1; tentative D call: TRBD1 (5 bases). This CDR3 has 15 residues. V was shortened by 4 bases and J by 0 bases, with 12 bases between the two germline ends. Looked up from germline, CDR1 is LGHDT and CDR2 is YNNKEL (reference sequence).